Listed below are T cell receptor beta chains from one sample, sequenced in a study of control samples from healthy donors and cancer patients. TCRdb keeps only in-frame clones here, not all; method: immunoSEQ multiplex PCR. The sample shows around 74,000 clones, about 92% of them seen only once. The source material was blood. These receptor sequences come from an older woman in good health. The CDR3 runs from the conserved cysteine through the conserved F or W. Each record gives: clone size, V gene, D gene, J gene, CDR3 DNA, CDR3 protein. D genes are given only for firm matches. Size is omitted from some rows. Given values are once, few, many or a class for expanded clones.

NA	TRBV14	NA	TRBJ2-5	TGTGCCAGCAGCCAAGGTCTCTCCCCTTACCCGACCGAGACCCAGTACTTC	CASSQGLSPYPTETQYF
NA	TRBV7-9	NA	TRBJ2-3	TGTGCCAGCAGCCCCCAGGGGGGGCCAGATACGCAGTATTTT	CASSPQGGPDTQYF
NA	TRBV18	TRBD1	TRBJ1-2	TGTGCCAGCTCACCTATATTAGGACAGGGCGCTGGTGGCTACACCTTC	CASSPILGQGAGGYTF
NA	TRBV5-1	NA	TRBJ2-1	TGCGCCAGCAGCTTGGTAGGGGAGGTGTACAATGAGCAGTTCTTC	CASSLVGEVYNEQFF
NA	TRBV19	TRBD1	TRBJ1-5	TGTGCCAGTGAACAGGGGCCCTATCAGCCCCAGCATTTT	CASEQGPYQPQHF
NA	TRBV19	TRBD1	TRBJ1-2	TGTGCCAGCAATGGACTGGGACAGAACTATGGCTACACCTTC	CASNGLGQNYGYTF
NA	TRBV28	NA	TRBJ2-5	TGTGCCAGCAGTTTAGCAAGAGGGGCCGGCACGACCCAGTACTTC	CASSLARGAGTTQYF
NA	TRBV5-1	TRBD1	TRBJ1-6	TGCGCCAGCAGCTTGGGAGACAGGGGGCGAGGGAATTCACCCCTCCACTTT	CASSLGDRGRGNSPLHF
NA	TRBV6-5	NA	TRBJ1-1	TGTGCCAGCAGTTACCCAGGGCTTATGAACACTGAAGCTTTCTTT	CASSYPGLMNTEAFF
few	TRBV19	TRBD1	TRBJ2-1	TGTGCCAGTAACACACCGGGACAGGGCTCCTACAATGAGCAGTTCTTC	CASNTPGQGSYNEQFF
NA	TRBV15	TRBD1	TRBJ2-3	TGTGCCACCAGCAGACCTGGGGACAGGGGGTACACAGATACGCAGTATTTT	CATSRPGDRGYTDTQYF
NA	TRBV11-1	NA	TRBJ2-5	TGTGCCAGCAGCCCACTAGGGCAGACGCAAGAGACCCAGTACTTC	CASSPLGQTQETQYF
NA	TRBV24-1	TRBD2	TRBJ2-1	TGTGCCACCAGTGGTTCCCTAGCGGGAGCTTACAATGAGCAGTTCTTC	CATSGSLAGAYNEQFF
NA	TRBV24-1	TRBD1	TRBJ2-3	TGTGCCACCAGTGATAACGGACAGGACACAGATACGCAGTATTTT	CATSDNGQDTDTQYF
NA	TRBV5-1	NA	TRBJ1-2	TGCGCCAGCAGCTTGGTGGGGCATCAGGGCGGCTACACCTTC	CASSLVGHQGGYTF
NA	TRBV29-1	TRBD2	TRBJ2-7	TGCAGCGTTGGGGCGGGGGGCTACGAGCAGTACTTC	CSVGAGGYEQYF
NA	TRBV7-6	TRBD1	TRBJ2-7	TGTGCCAGCAGCGTATCCGGGACAGGGTTTCCCTACGAGCAGTACTTC	CASSVSGTGFPYEQYF
NA	TRBV10-1	TRBD2	TRBJ2-1	TGCGCCAGCAGTGAGATCCTCCCCGGGACTAGCGGGAAGACGGGGGAGCAGTTCTTC	CASSEILPGTSGKTGEQFF
NA	TRBV18	NA	TRBJ1-5	TGTGCCAGCTCACCCCAACAGGGCAATAGCAATCAGCCCCAGCATTTT	CASSPQQGNSNQPQHF
NA	TRBV5-1	TRBD1	TRBJ1-1	TGCGCCAGCAGCACGAACCCACAGGGACAGGGGAACACTGAAGCTTTCTTT	CASSTNPQGQGNTEAFF
NA	TRBV18	NA	TRBJ2-1	TGTGCCAGCTCAGTTGGACAGTCGAATGAGCAGTTCTTC	CASSVGQSNEQFF
NA	TRBV5-4	NA	TRBJ2-2	TGTGCCAGCAGCTTCCAGAGGGCCGGGGAGCTGTTTTTT	CASSFQRAGELFF
NA	TRBV6-5	TRBD1	TRBJ2-5	TGTGCCAGCAGGACAGGGGTGGCGGCGGAGACCCAGTACTTC	CASRTGVAAETQYF
once	TRBV7-8	NA	TRBJ1-5	TGTGCCAGCAGCTTAGGATCGGGGTCCAATCAGCCCCAGCATTTT	CASSLGSGSNQPQHF
NA	TRBV10-2	NA	TRBJ2-2	TGCGCCAGCAGTGAATCGGGCGGGGAGCTGTTTTTT	CASSESGGELFF
NA	TRBV25-1	NA	TRBJ1-2	TGTGCCAGCAGTCTCGGCTATGGCTACACCTTC	CASSLGYGYTF
NA	TRBV19	TRBD1	TRBJ1-5	TGTGCCAGTACCCCAACAGGGGGGTCCCAGCATTTT	CASTPTGGSQHF
NA	TRBV27	TRBD2	TRBJ2-3	TGTGCCAGCAGTTTCCGGGACGGGAGGGCCCCAGATACGCAGTATTTT	CASSFRDGRAPDTQYF
medium-sized	TRBV10-3	TRBD1	TRBJ2-5	TGTGCCACCTGGACAGGGGGCTTCACGGAGACCCAGTACTTC	CATWTGGFTETQYF
NA	TRBV7-9	NA	TRBJ2-7	TGTGCCAGCAGCTTCGAGGGAGAGGTACCCTACGAGCAGTACTTC	CASSFEGEVPYEQYF
NA	TRBV7-3	TRBD2	TRBJ2-1	TGTGCCAGCAGCTTAAGCTCTAGCGGGGTTCGGAATGAGCAGTTCTTC	CASSLSSSGVRNEQFF
NA	TRBV27	NA	TRBJ1-2	TGTGCCAGCAGTACCGACAGACACAACTATGGCTACACCTTC	CASSTDRHNYGYTF